These 11 T cell receptor beta chains were sequenced from one sample in a study of cytomegalovirus exposure and HLA in healthy donors. The PCR was carried out with 60 Vbeta primers and 13 Jbeta primers. TCRdb's table, derived via immunoSEQ multiplex PCR, lists solely in-frame clones and lacks some. The sample consists of about 160,000 clones, around 76% of them appearing once. Sequencing used PBMCs. These receptors came from a female donor in good health and CMV-seronegative.

This clone was detected once. J is TRBJ1-2 and V is TRBV14; 9 bases agree with TRBD1. CDR3 size: 17 residues. Looked up from germline, CDR1 is SGHDN and CDR2 is FVKESK. Trimming at V came to 0 bases and at J to 4 bases, leaving 9 bases not matched to a gene. CDR3: CASSQDSGTGRGYGYTF. For the CDR3, the DNA is TGTGCCAGCAGCCAAGATTCGGGGACAGGGAGGGGCTATGGCTACACCTTC.

V is TRBV27 and J is TRBJ2-1, with 8 bases identical to TRBD2. The germline gives CDR1 MNHEY, CDR2 SMNVEV (reference sequence). CDR3 length: 17 amino acids. V was pared by 6 bases and J by 3 bases, with 13 bases of the junction left unmatched. The DNA of the CDR3 is TGTGCCAGCAGCCTAGTCGGGCGGGAGGCCTTCTACAATGAGCAGTTCTTC. It yields the protein CASSLVGREAFYNEQFF.

The CDR3 DNA reads as TGTGCCTGGAGTCCGAAACAGAAGAATCAGCCCCAGCATTTT. Translation: CAWSPKQKNQPQHF. The chain carries TRBV30 and TRBJ1-5, with D uncertain. CDR3 length: 14 amino acids. V was cut by 2 bases and J by 4 bases, with 12 bases left in between. Germline values: CDR1 GTSNPN, CDR2 SVGIG (reference sequence).

The V call is TRBV5-1, the J call TRBJ2-2; 7 bases map to TRBD1. V shed 3 bases, J shed 3 bases, and the junction held 5 bases outside the gene matches. Germline-derived CDR1 and CDR2 are SGHRS and YFSETQ. CDR3 size: 15 residues. CDR3 coding DNA: TGCGCCAGCAGCTCCCTCACAGGGGACACCGGGGAGCTGTTTTTT. Translated: CASSSLTGDTGELFF.

This chain links TRBV7-8 with TRBJ1-2; D possibly corresponds to TRBD1 (5 bases). Germline CDR1 is SGHVS and CDR2 is FQNEAQ. Trimming left V 5 bases short and J 6 bases short, with 13 bases between. The CDR3 consists of 13 residues. In nucleotides, the CDR3 is TGTGCCAGCAGCCCCTCGACAGAGGATGGCTACACCTTC. Encoded protein: CASSPSTEDGYTF.

This clone was observed a handful of times. The gene calls are TRBV5-1 and TRBJ2-2; 10 bases align to TRBD1. The CDR3 extends over 16 amino acids. Germline V gene sequence: CDR1 SGHRS, CDR2 YFSETQ. The J segment lost 0 bases and the V segment lost 3 bases, leaving 2 bases of the junction unmatched. The CDR3 reads CASSWGTGANTGELFF. DNA of the CDR3: TGCGCCAGCAGCTGGGGGACAGGGGCGAACACCGGGGAGCTGTTTTTT.

The chain has TRBV6-5 and TRBJ2-2; D unclear. Germline CDR1 MNHEY, CDR2 SVGAGI. The V and J ends lost 5 bases and 5 bases respectively, with 9 bases between them. The CDR3 loop spans 13 amino acids. The CDR3 bases are TGTGCCAGCAGTAACCGCGGTACCGGGGAGCTGTTTTTT. It encodes CASSNRGTGELFF.

This rearrangement joins TRBV27 to TRBJ2-3; a weak D match, TRBD2 (6 bases). Trimming stripped 3 bases from V and 1 base from J, with 8 bases between. This CDR3 is built from 14 residues. Germline assignment: CDR1 MNHEY and CDR2 SMNVEV (reference sequence). Here the CDR3 reads CASSFWRGTDTQYF. The CDR3 DNA is TGTGCCAGCAGTTTCTGGAGGGGCACAGATACGCAGTATTTT.

This chain connects TRBV10-3 to TRBJ2-7; TRBD1 matches at 7 bases. CDR3 length: 13 amino acids. V was clipped by 2 bases and J by 5 bases; unmatched bases: 3. Germline V gives CDR1 ENHRY, CDR2 SYGVKD. The CDR3 protein is CAISEGQAHEQYF. CDR3 DNA: TGTGCCATCAGTGAGGGACAGGCCCACGAGCAGTACTTC.

V usage is TRBV5-6 and J usage is TRBJ1-3; D not resolved. V lost 4 bases and J lost 0, with 17 bases in between. This CDR3 is built from 17 residues. Germline V gene lookup returns CDR1 SGHDT and CDR2 YYEEEE. The DNA of the CDR3 is TGTGCCAGCAGCAGACGAGGAGAATTTAGCTCTGGAAACACCATATATTTT. Amino acids: CASSRRGEFSSGNTIYF.

This chain connects TRBV19 to TRBJ1-5; TRBD1 is a possible D gene (5 bases). Germline V CDR1 and CDR2: LNHDA, SQIVND (reference sequence). With 5 bases removed from V and 0 bases from J, the gap between germline ends came to 14 bases. CDR3 length: 16 residues. CDR3: CASSLFQGFSNQPQHF. CDR3 DNA: TGTGCCAGTAGTCTCTTTCAGGGATTTAGCAATCAGCCCCAGCATTTT.